The 8 T cell receptor beta chains below come from one sample, sequenced in a study of T-cell reconstitution after alpha-beta-depleted transplantation in children. Preparation of the TCRbeta library was carried out with unique molecular identifiers. TCRdb passed the PCR reads through MiXCR, listing each CDR3 protein once. This table holds about 540,000 distinct CDR3 sequences, around 18% found once. This specimen was PBMCs from the stem cell graft donor, taken from the stem cell graft. The receptor source for this set is a human donor who donated a stem cell graft to a child with acute lymphoblastic leukemia.

There are a few counts of this clonotype. The chain has TRBV5-1 and TRBJ2-2; TRBD2 matches 9 bases. V dropped 9 bases and J dropped 3; count of bases not matched to a gene: 12. The CDR3 has 16 residues. Germline V CDR1 and CDR2: SGHRS, YFSETQ. CDR3 in amino acids: CAMVCSGSLDTGELFF. The CDR3 coding sequence is TGCGCCATGGTATGTAGCGGGAGTTTGGACACCGGGGAGCTGTTTTTT.

The J gene is TRBJ2-3, the V gene TRBV20-1; D unclear. The germline gives CDR1 DFQATT, CDR2 SNEGSKA (reference sequence). The ends were cut back, 7 bases at V and 8 bases at J, with 19 bases in the middle. CDR3 length: 13 residues. The CDR3 region is CSVKRENGATQYF. In DNA, the CDR3 is TGCAGTGTGAAGAGAGAGAATGGCGCTACGCAGTATTTT.

The chain recombines TRBV5-1 with TRBJ2-7; TRBD1 aligns across 7 bases. With 4 bases clipped from V and 6 bases from J, the junction kept 10 bases outside the gene matches. This CDR3 is 14 amino acids long. CDR1 SGHRS and CDR2 YFSETQ come from the germline V gene. The DNA of the CDR3 is TGCGCCAGCAGCAACGGCAGGGGGTATCCCGAGCAGTACTTC. Amino acids: CASSNGRGYPEQYF.

V is TRBV27 and J is TRBJ2-2; D assignment may be TRBD1 or TRBD2 (5 bases each). The germline gives CDR1 MNHEY, CDR2 SMNVEV (reference sequence). This CDR3 has 15 residues. The V gene lost 5 bases and the J gene lost 4 bases, with 14 bases spanning the gap. The DNA of the CDR3 is TGTGCCAGCAGTCTACGAGGGGAGTCCACCGGGGAGCTGTTTTTT. This gives the protein CASSLRGESTGELFF.

V and J are TRBV11-1 and TRBJ2-1; D is ambiguous. The CDR3 spans 18 residues. Germline V gene lookup returns CDR1 SGHAT and CDR2 FQDESV (reference sequence). The germline V and J ends were trimmed by 4 bases and 0 bases, with 19 bases remaining between them. This CDR3 reads CASSSTPVAQSSYNEQFF. In DNA, the CDR3 is TGTGCCAGCAGCTCGACGCCGGTAGCCCAGAGCTCCTACAATGAGCAGTTCTTC.

The V call is TRBV3-1, the J call TRBJ1-3, with D perhaps TRBD1 (5 bases). This CDR3 comprises 15 residues. Per germline, CDR1 LGHDT and CDR2 YNNKEL (reference sequence). The V end lost 4 bases, the J end lost 0 bases, and 10 bases lay between the germline ends. Here the CDR3 DNA reads TGTGCCAGCAGCCCTCGGGGGGACTCTGGAAACACCATATATTTT. Its translation is CASSPRGDSGNTIYF.

V gene TRBV20-1 combines with J gene TRBJ2-7; D is unclear. Trimming shortened V by 5 bases and J by 1 base, and 6 bases separated the two germline ends. This CDR3 has 11 residues. Germline V gene sequence: CDR1 DFQATT, CDR2 SNEGSKA (reference sequence). Here the CDR3 reads CSAVGSYEQYF. Written as DNA, the CDR3 is TGCAGTGCTGTCGGATCCTACGAGCAGTACTTC.

The sample holds one count of this clonotype. The gene calls are TRBV7-9 and TRBJ2-7; TRBD1 aligns across 7 bases. This CDR3 has 14 amino acids. V gave up 0 bases and J gave up 4 bases; unmatched junction bases: 3. Germline V gives CDR1 SEHNR, CDR2 FQNEAQ (reference sequence). The CDR3 nucleotides are TGTGCCAGCAGCTTAGCCGTACAGGGGTACGAGCAGTACTTC. This codes for CASSLAVQGYEQYF.